The 26 T cell receptor beta chains listed next were all sequenced from one sample in a study of OX40 agonist ivuxolimab in advanced cancers. TCRdb's table, derived via immunoSEQ multiplex PCR, lists solely in-frame clones and lacks some. The sample carries 83,000 or so clones, more than 90% recorded once. Material: CD4+ or CD8+ T cells sorted from blood, obtained in a trial of the OX40 agonist ivuxolimab. These receptor sequences come from an adult with an advanced solid tumor such as melanoma, head and neck, liver or kidney cancer.

The chain uses TRBV29-1 and TRBJ2-6; D is ambiguous. The CDR3 has 12 amino acids. V lost 3 bases, J lost 0 bases, and 0 bases lay in between. CDR1 SQVTM and CDR2 ANQGSEA come from the germline V gene. The CDR3 reads CSVDSGANVLTF. For the CDR3, the DNA is TGCAGCGTTGACTCTGGGGCCAACGTCCTGACTTTC.

The J gene is TRBJ2-3, the V gene TRBV28; D is possibly TRBD2 (6 bases). Trimming removed 5 bases at V and 4 bases at J, with 22 bases between. The CDR3 is made up of 17 amino acids. Germline-derived CDR1 and CDR2 are MDHEN and SYDVKM. CDR3 DNA: TGTGCCAGCAGTCCTCCCGATTTAGGGAGGCTCTCAGATACGCAGTATTTT. Its translation is CASSPPDLGRLSDTQYF. Looking up the rest from reference TRBV28 and TRBJ2-3 gives the full variable domain: DVKVTQSSRYLVKRTGEKVFLECVQDMDHENMFWYRQDPGLGLRLIYFSYDVKMKEKGDIPEGYSVSREKKERFSLILESASTNQTSMYLCASSPPDLGRLSDTQYFGPGTRLTVL.

This clone showed up just once. This chain links TRBV25-1 with TRBJ1-2, with 7 nucleotides matching TRBD1. With V trimmed by 1 base and J by 5 bases, 13 bases remained unmatched. The germline V gene has CDR1 MGHDK and CDR2 SYGVNS. CDR3 length: 17 amino acids. This CDR3 reads CASSESRPETGRYGYTF. The CDR3 DNA reads TGTGCCAGCAGTGAATCACGCCCCGAGACAGGGCGGTATGGCTACACCTTC.

The chain combines TRBV30 with TRBJ1-1; D gene ambiguous. Germline V gives CDR1 GTSNPN, CDR2 SVGIG (reference sequence). Trimming left V 4 bases short and J 6 bases short, with 15 bases between. CDR3 size: 13 residues. For the CDR3, the DNA is TGTGCCTGGAACCGAGGGTTTTTCTCTGAAGCTTTCTTT. Its protein is CAWNRGFFSEAFF.

The chain couples TRBV7-9 to TRBJ2-1; TRBD1 aligns across 8 bases. CDR1 SEHNR and CDR2 FQNEAQ come from the germline V gene (reference sequence). V gave up 2 bases and J gave up 6 bases; unmatched junction bases: 6. The CDR3 has 15 residues. CDR3 amino acids: CASSLRQGARNEQFF. CDR3 coding DNA: TGTGCCAGCAGCTTAAGGCAGGGGGCGCGCAATGAGCAGTTCTTC.

This clone was observed a single time. The chain combines TRBV30 with TRBJ1-5; possibly TRBD1 for D (6 bases). The CDR3 extends over 16 amino acids. Per the germline V gene, CDR1 is GTSNPN and CDR2 is SVGIG (reference sequence). The V gene lost 2 bases and the J gene lost 4 bases, with 18 bases spanning the gap. CDR3 amino acids: CAWSNRDNLRNQPQHF. The CDR3 DNA follows: TGTGCCTGGAGTAACCGGGACAACCTGAGAAATCAGCCCCAGCATTTT.

The chain links TRBV5-1 to TRBJ2-1; 12 bases match TRBD2. This CDR3 has 15 amino acids. The ends lost 3 bases at V and 9 bases at J; junction bases unmatched: 7. Looked up from germline, CDR1 is SGHRS and CDR2 is YFSETQ. CDR3 sequence reads: CASSYLAGGPGEQFF. CDR3 in DNA: TGCGCCAGCAGCTACCTAGCGGGAGGGCCCGGTGAGCAGTTCTTC.

V and J are TRBV5-1 and TRBJ2-2, with TRBD2 matching 7 bases. This CDR3 is built from 19 residues. Germline assignment: CDR1 SGHRS and CDR2 YFSETQ. V gave up 0 bases and J gave up 0 bases; unmatched junction bases: 11. The CDR3 coding sequence is TGCGCCAGCAGCTTGGGGCGAGAGTGGGAGGGGACGAACACCGGGGAGCTGTTTTTT. Translating gives CASSLGREWEGTNTGELFF.

The chain employs TRBV5-1 and TRBJ2-7; D remains unclear. The CDR3 contains 15 residues. Trimming took 1 base from V and 2 from J, leaving 13 bases between them. CDR1 is SGHRS, CDR2 YFSETQ, per germline. As DNA, the CDR3 is TGCGCCAGCAGCTTGACTACAGATAGGACCTACGAGCAGTACTTC. Protein sequence: CASSLTTDRTYEQYF.

V and J are TRBV7-3 and TRBJ2-2, with TRBD2 as a possible D gene (5 bases). The CDR3 length is 15 residues. V lost 4 bases and J lost 2, with 11 bases in between. Germline lookup yields CDR1 SGHTA and CDR2 FQGTGA. In DNA, the CDR3 is TGTGCCAGCAGCTATAGCGTATCAAACACCGGGGAGCTGTTTTTT. Translated, it gives CASSYSVSNTGELFF. Full variable domain (outside the CDR3, taken from reference TRBV7-3 and TRBJ2-2): GAGVSQTPSNKVTEKGKYVELRCDPISGHTALYWYRQSLGQGPEFLIYFQGTGAADDSGLPNDRFFAVRPEGSVSTLKIQRTERGDSAVYLCASSYSVSNTGELFFGEGSRLTVL.

The V and J genes are TRBV28 and TRBJ2-7; 8 positions agree with TRBD2. This CDR3 region has 15 residues. Per germline, CDR1 MDHEN and CDR2 SYDVKM. Germline trimming cut 5 bases from V and 2 bases from J; bases unmatched to any gene: 8. The CDR3 loop is CASSPRLATTYEQYF. The CDR3 DNA sequence: TGTGCCAGCAGTCCCCGACTAGCGACTACCTACGAGCAGTACTTC. The variable domain in full, with the rest retrieved from reference TRBV28 and TRBJ2-7, is DVKVTQSSRYLVKRTGEKVFLECVQDMDHENMFWYRQDPGLGLRLIYFSYDVKMKEKGDIPEGYSVSREKKERFSLILESASTNQTSMYLCASSPRLATTYEQYFGPGTRLTVT.

V and J are TRBV5-1 and TRBJ2-7, with no clear D. V was clipped by 4 bases and J by 1 base, with 12 bases between them. CDR1 is SGHRS and CDR2 is YFSETQ in the germline V gene. CDR3 length: 14 residues. CDR3 loop: CASSPNPQSYEQYF. In nucleotides, the CDR3 is TGCGCCAGCAGCCCGAACCCCCAATCCTACGAGCAGTACTTC.

V is TRBV5-4 and J is TRBJ2-5, with D uncertain. This CDR3 has 15 residues. V lost 3 bases and J 0 bases, leaving 12 bases between the germline ends. Germline lookup yields CDR1 SGHNT and CDR2 YYREEE (reference sequence). CDR3 region: CASSSKTTYQETQYF. The CDR3 nucleotides read TGTGCCAGCAGCTCCAAGACAACGTACCAAGAGACCCAGTACTTC.

The chain carries TRBV5-8 and TRBJ1-5; the D gene is possibly TRBD1 (5 bases). The V gene lost 0 bases and the J gene lost 4 bases, with 14 bases spanning the gap. This CDR3 region has 16 residues. From germline, CDR1 is SGHTS and CDR2 YDEGEE. This CDR3 reads CASSLDRGARNQPQHF. The CDR3 region has the DNA TGTGCCAGCAGCTTGGACCGAGGGGCTAGGAATCAGCCCCAGCATTTT.

The rearrangement uses TRBV6-5 and TRBJ2-1; a possible D gene is TRBD1 (6 bases). V was pared by 2 bases and J by 4 bases, with 9 bases between. The CDR3 sequence is 14 residues long. CDR1 and CDR2 from the germline V gene are MNHEY and SVGAGI. Here the CDR3 reads CASSYGTQYNEQFF. CDR3 in DNA: TGTGCCAGCAGTTACGGGACACAATACAATGAGCAGTTCTTC.

This chain links TRBV11-3 with TRBJ2-1, with D perhaps being TRBD1 or TRBD2 (5 bases each). CDR3 size: 15 residues. Germline loops: CDR1 SGHNT, CDR2 YENEEA. V was trimmed by 2 bases and J by 5 bases, leaving 13 bases between them. This CDR3 reads CASSLRGTDHNEQFF. In DNA form, the CDR3 reads TGTGCCAGCAGCTTACGGGGCACGGACCACAATGAGCAGTTCTTC.

The CDR3 is CASSLQRAAGELFF. In nucleotides, the CDR3 is TGTGCCAGCAGCTTACAGAGGGCTGCCGGGGAGCTGTTTTTT. V is TRBV9 and J is TRBJ2-2, with a tentative D call TRBD2 (5 bases). Germline CDR1 reads SGDLS; CDR2 reads YYNGEE. Trimming took off 4 bases at V and 6 bases at J, with 13 bases between the two ends. The CDR3 covers 14 residues.

The V gene is TRBV6-5, the J gene TRBJ2-7; 10 bases fit TRBD2. Unmatched junction bases numbered 4, after V lost 8 bases and J lost 3 bases. Germline values: CDR1 MNHEY, CDR2 SVGAGI. This CDR3 contains 13 residues. The CDR3 reads CASRTSGFYEQYF. The CDR3, as DNA: TGTGCCAGCCGGACTAGCGGCTTCTACGAGCAGTACTTC.

The V and J genes are TRBV29-1 and TRBJ2-7; 7 bases are shared with TRBD1. The CDR3 consists of 13 residues. Germline-derived CDR1 and CDR2 are SQVTM and ANQGSEA. The ends lost 6 bases at V and 6 bases at J; junction bases unmatched: 11. CDR3 residues: CSVEKSTGVEQYF. As DNA, the CDR3 is TGCAGCGTCGAGAAATCAACAGGGGTCGAGCAGTACTTC.

V and J are TRBV30 and TRBJ1-4, with TRBD1 identical over 9 bases. The CDR3 contains 16 residues. The V and J ends lost 4 bases and 3 bases, in that order; junction bases with no gene match: 9. CDR1 GTSNPN and CDR2 SVGIG come from the germline V gene (reference sequence). CDR3 nucleotides: TGTGCCTGGAAAGCGGGGACAGGGCTGGCTAATGAAAAACTGTTTTTT. This encodes CAWKAGTGLANEKLFF.

This chain joins TRBV5-1 and TRBJ1-4, with D perhaps TRBD1 (6 bases). Germline CDR1 and CDR2: SGHRS and YFSETQ. The CDR3 is 14 amino acids. With 1 base removed from V and 7 bases from J, the gap between germline ends came to 11 bases. As DNA, the CDR3 is TGCGCCAGCAGCTTGAGGGGGATCGGTGAAAAACTGTTTTTT. It codes for CASSLRGIGEKLFF.

The V call is TRBV2, the J call TRBJ1-5; tentative D call: TRBD1 (5 bases). V lost 8 bases to trimming and J lost 4 bases, with 12 bases between them. The CDR3 spans 13 residues. Germline CDR1 is SNHLY and CDR2 is FYNNEI. CDR3 nucleotide sequence: TGTGCCAGCGGTGGGGGGGGGAATCAGCCCCAGCATTTT. This codes for CASGGGGNQPQHF.

The chain employs TRBV9 and TRBJ2-1; D may match TRBD1 or TRBD2 (6 bases each). V gave up 3 bases and J gave up 8 bases, with 18 bases separating them. The length of the CDR3 is 15 residues. The germline CDR1 and CDR2 sequences are SGDLS and YYNGEE. The CDR3 sequence: CASSARRGGLDEQFF. The CDR3 DNA reads as TGTGCCAGCAGCGCCCGGAGAGGGGGGCTCGATGAGCAGTTCTTC.

The genes are TRBV4-2 and TRBJ2-1; no firm D call. Trimming pared 2 bases from V and 4 bases from J, leaving 6 bases between. This CDR3 has 13 amino acids. The V gene's germline CDR1 is LGHNA and CDR2 YNFKEQ. The chain's CDR3 is CASSQNDYNEQFF. The CDR3 DNA follows: TGTGCCAGCAGCCAAAATGATTACAATGAGCAGTTCTTC.

This rearrangement joins TRBV18 to TRBJ2-7; the D gene is possibly TRBD2 (5 bases). The CDR3 has 14 residues. The germline V gene encodes CDR1 KGHSH and CDR2 LQKENI. V shed 3 bases and J shed 0 bases, with 9 bases lying between them. The CDR3 nucleotides are TGTGCCAGCTCACCGAACCGGGGCTCCTACGAGCAGTACTTC. As protein: CASSPNRGSYEQYF.

This rearrangement joins TRBV6-4 to TRBJ1-5, with 7 bases that match TRBD1. The germline V gene encodes CDR1 MRHNA and CDR2 SNTAGT. The CDR3 is 13 residues long. Trimming at V came to 2 bases and at J to 5 bases, leaving 0 bases not matched to a gene. The CDR3 coding sequence is TGTGCCAGCAGTGACCAGGGGGATCAGCCCCAGCATTTT. Its protein is CASSDQGDQPQHF.